Presented here are 17 T cell receptor beta chains from one specimen sequenced in a study of sequential checkpoint blockade in melanoma. The treatment is: randomized to nivolumab then ipilimumab (arm A) or the reverse (arm B). Clones were sequenced by immunoSEQ multiplex PCR, and TCRdb holds only the in-frame ones, with some missing. The sample has over 15,000 clones, around 82% seen once. This sample comprised CD8+ T cells sorted from blood (inferred from file names), obtained from a patient given nivolumab and ipilimumab in sequence. The receptors were gathered from a human donor with melanoma.

The J gene is TRBJ2-1, the V gene TRBV27; tentatively, D is TRBD2 (6 bases). V was shortened by 3 bases and J by 6 bases, with 15 bases between the two germline ends. This CDR3 has 15 residues. Germline CDR1 MNHEY, CDR2 SMNVEV (reference sequence). CDR3 DNA: TGTGCCAGCAGTTTGTACGGGAGTGGGGCCAATGAGCAGTTCTTC. Its protein product is CASSLYGSGANEQFF.

The J gene is TRBJ2-1, the V gene TRBV4-1; TRBD1 might be the D (6 bases). V was cut by 4 bases and J by 6 bases, with 16 bases left in between. The CDR3 spans 15 residues. The germline CDR1 and CDR2 sequences are MGHRA and YSYEKL. CDR3 DNA sequence: TGCGCCAGCAGCCCGACCGGGACAATGACCAATGAGCAGTTCTTC. This translates into CASSPTGTMTNEQFF.

The rearrangement joins TRBV4-1 to TRBJ2-1; 10 nucleotides agree with TRBD2. The germline CDR1 and CDR2 sequences are MGHRA and YSYEKL. V lost 1 base and J lost 6; bases outside the gene matches: 3. The CDR3 spans 15 residues. CDR3 sequence: CASSQGIAGGNEQFF. CDR3 DNA sequence: TGCGCCAGCAGCCAAGGTATAGCGGGGGGCAATGAGCAGTTCTTC.

The rearrangement joins TRBV2 to TRBJ1-6, with D perhaps matching TRBD1 (5 bases). With 6 bases removed from V and 5 bases from J, the gap between germline ends came to 14 bases. The CDR3 sequence is 15 residues long. CDR1 and CDR2 from the germline V gene are SNHLY and FYNNEI. CDR3 sequence reads: CASSAMPGDNSPLHF. The CDR3 DNA sequence: TGTGCCAGCAGCGCTATGCCGGGGGATAATTCACCCCTCCACTTT. Full variable domain (outside the CDR3, taken from reference TRBV2 and TRBJ1-6): EPEVTQTPSHQVTQMGQEVILRCVPISNHLYFYWYRQILGQKVEFLVSFYNNEISEKSEIFDDQFSVERPDGSNFTLKIRSTKLEDSAMYFCASSAMPGDNSPLHFGNGTRLTVT.

V is TRBV2 and J is TRBJ2-1; the D is unclear. Germline-derived CDR1 and CDR2 are SNHLY and FYNNEI. V lost 1 base and J lost 0, with 13 bases in between. This CDR3 has 17 residues. DNA of the CDR3: TGTGCCAGCAGTGAAGATAGCTCCGCGAGCTCCTACAATGAGCAGTTCTTC. It encodes CASSEDSSASSYNEQFF.

The chain uses TRBV9 and TRBJ2-2; no clear D. Trimming cost V 4 bases and J 7 bases, with 14 bases left between them. Germline V gives CDR1 SGDLS, CDR2 YYNGEE. This CDR3 spans 14 amino acids. CDR3: CASSPVQRDGELFF. CDR3 in DNA: TGTGCCAGCAGCCCTGTACAGAGAGACGGGGAGCTGTTTTTT.

The CDR3 sequence: CASSPPGTPPSEQYF. The DNA of the CDR3 is TGTGCCAGCAGTCCACCCGGGACTCCACCGTCCGAGCAGTACTTC. The chain recombines TRBV28 with TRBJ2-7; D is perhaps TRBD2 (6 bases). Trimming pared 5 bases from V and 6 bases from J, leaving 20 bases between. The CDR3 is made up of 15 amino acids. CDR1 is MDHEN and CDR2 is SYDVKM in the germline V gene.

The chain couples TRBV4-2 to TRBJ1-3; D unresolved. Germline V gives CDR1 LGHNA, CDR2 YNFKEQ. Trimming left V 0 bases short and J 8 bases short, with 11 bases between. The CDR3 covers 14 residues. The CDR3 loop reads CASSQEERGDTIYF. The CDR3, as DNA: TGTGCCAGCAGCCAAGAAGAGCGAGGAGACACCATATATTTT.

The genes are TRBV6-6 and TRBJ2-7; 9 bases are a match to TRBD1. CDR1 and CDR2 from the germline V gene are MNHNY and SVGAGI (reference sequence). The CDR3 consists of 15 residues. Losses at the gene ends were 4 bases for V and 5 bases for J; bases not matched to a gene: 9. CDR3 protein: CASSWADRGRDEQYF. In DNA, the CDR3 is TGTGCCAGCAGTTGGGCGGACAGGGGAAGGGACGAGCAGTACTTC.

The chain is built from TRBV6-1 and TRBJ1-1, with unresolved D. Looked up from germline, CDR1 is MNHNS and CDR2 is SASEGT. Trimming left V 11 bases short and J 0 bases short, with 7 bases between. CDR3 length: 11 amino acids. CDR3 DNA sequence: TGTGCCCATGACATGAACACTGAAGCTTTCTTT. Its protein product is CAHDMNTEAFF.

This chain uses TRBV19 with TRBJ1-1; D uncertain. This CDR3 is 14 amino acids long. Trimming removed 5 bases at V and 4 bases at J, with 14 bases between. Germline assignment: CDR1 LNHDA and CDR2 SQIVND (reference sequence). As DNA, the CDR3 is TGTGCCAGTAGTTCTGGGTCGGGTGGCACTGAAGCTTTCTTT. Translation: CASSSGSGGTEAFF.

CDR3 DNA sequence: TGTGCCAGCAGCTCGGGACTCCTAGCGGGGGGACACAATGAGCAGTTCTTC. It encodes CASSSGLLAGGHNEQFF. The gene calls are TRBV5-6 and TRBJ2-1, with TRBD2 matching over 11 bases. V was pared by 3 bases and J by 5 bases, with 10 bases of the junction left unmatched. CDR3 size: 17 residues. Germline CDR1 reads SGHDT; CDR2 reads YYEEEE.

V is TRBV6-6 and J is TRBJ2-5; 14 nucleotides line up with TRBD2. CDR3 length: 15 residues. The germline gives CDR1 MNHNY, CDR2 SVGAGI (reference sequence). V lost 7 bases, J lost 5 bases, and 6 bases stayed unmatched. CDR3 in amino acids: CASNGLAGGGETQYF. CDR3 DNA: TGTGCCAGCAATGGACTAGCGGGGGGAGGGGAGACCCAGTACTTC.

CDR3 DNA: TGCGCCAGCAGCCAAGAAAACTTCTATACGCAGTATTTT. This translates into CASSQENFYTQYF. This chain uses TRBV4-1 with TRBJ2-3; D is undetermined. The CDR3 length is 13 residues. The V end lost 0 bases, the J end lost 7 bases, and 8 bases lay between the germline ends. CDR1 MGHRA and CDR2 YSYEKL come from the germline V gene.

The chain recombines TRBV27 with TRBJ2-5, with TRBD2 identical over 9 bases. Unmatched junction bases numbered 7, after V lost 7 bases and J lost 7 bases. This CDR3 is 13 amino acids long. The germline V gene encodes CDR1 MNHEY and CDR2 SMNVEV (reference sequence). The CDR3 DNA is TGTGCCAGCAACCTAGCGGGGCCGGGGACCCAGTACTTC. This codes for CASNLAGPGTQYF.

The rearrangement links TRBV6-6 to TRBJ2-7; 10 bases are a match to TRBD1. Trimming cost V 5 bases and J 5 bases; bases outside gene matches: 12. Germline CDR1 reads MNHNY; CDR2 reads SVGAGI (reference sequence). The CDR3 contains 16 residues. DNA of the CDR3: TGTGCCAGCAGTCTAAAGGACAGGGGGTTTCTCCACGAGCAGTACTTC. It is translated as CASSLKDRGFLHEQYF.

The chain employs TRBV19 and TRBJ1-5; no firm D call. The length of the CDR3 is 15 residues. Germline V gene sequence: CDR1 LNHDA, CDR2 SQIVND (reference sequence). V lost 3 bases and J 0 bases, leaving 9 bases between the germline ends. CDR3 sequence (DNA): TGTGCCAGTAGTATTTCAGGTTATAGCAATCAGCCCCAGCATTTT. It encodes CASSISGYSNQPQHF.